These 16 T cell receptor beta chains were sequenced from one sample in a study of graft-versus-host responses after intestinal transplantation. The data were produced by immunoSEQ multiplex PCR, yet TCRdb's version contains in-frame clones alone and is incomplete. The data contain tens of thousands of clones, just under 95% of them seen just once; the ten biggest clones take up about 0.29%. Which antigens these TCRs recognize remains unknown. This sample comprised unstimulated CD4+ T cells sorted from spleen or lymph node cells, obtained before intestinal transplant. These receptors all stem from a human donor who received an intestinal transplant.

V gene TRBV19 combines with J gene TRBJ2-7, with TRBD1 matching 8 bases. The CDR3 has 17 residues. Per the germline V gene, CDR1 is LNHDA and CDR2 is SQIVND (reference sequence). Losses at the gene ends were 2 bases for V and 0 bases for J; bases not matched to a gene: 9. The CDR3 sequence is CASSIRRRTGNSYEQYF. Written as DNA, the CDR3 is TGTGCCAGTAGTATAAGGAGGCGGACAGGGAACTCCTACGAGCAGTACTTC. Full variable domain (rest looked up from reference TRBV19 and TRBJ2-7): DGGITQSPKYLFRKEGQNVTLSCEQNLNHDAMYWYRQDPGQGLRLIYYSQIVNDFQKGDIAEGYSVSREKKESFPLTVTSAQKNPTAFYLCASSIRRRTGNSYEQYFGPGTRLTVT.

This sequence joins TRBV11-2 and TRBJ2-7; D is undetermined. This CDR3 comprises 17 residues. Looked up from germline, CDR1 is SGHAT and CDR2 is FQNNGV. The V and J ends lost 5 bases and 3 bases respectively, with 23 bases between them. CDR3 sequence reads: CASSPLSIDLRHYEQYF. CDR3 DNA: TGTGCCAGCAGCCCGTTATCCATCGACCTGAGGCACTACGAGCAGTACTTC.

The rearrangement uses TRBV5-4 and TRBJ1-4; 8 bases match TRBD1. J lost 7 bases, V lost 0 bases, and 8 bases had no gene match. The CDR3 extends over 16 amino acids. CDR1 and CDR2 from the germline V gene are SGHNT and YYREEE (reference sequence). The CDR3 DNA sequence: TGTGCCAGCAGCTTGGAGGGACAGGCAAGGGGTGAAAAACTGTTTTTT. As protein: CASSLEGQARGEKLFF.

The CDR3 protein is CASSLMGPQGGTEAFF. CDR3 nucleotide sequence: TGTGCCAGCAGCTTAATGGGGCCCCAGGGGGGCACTGAAGCTTTCTTT. The chain uses TRBV5-6 and TRBJ1-1; 7 bases match TRBD1. Trimming cost V 2 bases and J 4 bases; bases outside gene matches: 11. The CDR3 spans 16 residues. The germline V gene encodes CDR1 SGHDT and CDR2 YYEEEE.

The rearrangement links TRBV27 to TRBJ2-2, with D perhaps TRBD1 or TRBD2 (6 bases each). The CDR3 runs to 17 residues. V dropped 1 base and J dropped 0 bases, with 12 bases sitting between them. In germline, CDR1 is MNHEY, CDR2 SMNVEV (reference sequence). The CDR3 DNA reads as TGTGCCAGCAGTTTATTAGGAGGGGGTCCGAACACCGGGGAGCTGTTTTTT. Residues: CASSLLGGGPNTGELFF.

The chain carries TRBV6-5 and TRBJ2-7, with 8 bases matching TRBD2. The CDR3 consists of 15 residues. Germline lookup yields CDR1 MNHEY and CDR2 SVGAGI. The V and J ends lost 0 bases and 2 bases, in that order; junction bases with no gene match: 3. The CDR3 DNA sequence: TGTGCCAGCAGTTACTCGGCTAGCGGGCCCTACGAGCAGTACTTC. It is translated as CASSYSASGPYEQYF.

This sequence joins TRBV11-2 and TRBJ1-1; D not resolved. The germline V gene encodes CDR1 SGHAT and CDR2 FQNNGV. CDR3 size: 13 residues. The V end was cut by 0 bases, the J end by 5 bases, with 7 bases between. Written as DNA, the CDR3 is TGTGCCAGCAGCTTAGAGCTGGGGACTGAAGCTTTCTTT. It translates to CASSLELGTEAFF.

This clone was detected once. This rearrangement joins TRBV19 to TRBJ2-2; 7 positions agree with TRBD1. The V gene end was trimmed by 4 bases and the J gene end by 8 bases; junction bases not matched to a gene: 7. CDR3 length: 14 residues. Germline CDR1 is LNHDA and CDR2 is SQIVND (reference sequence). CDR3 bases: TGTGCCAGTAGTAATAATCAGGGGGTAGGGGAGCTGTTTTTT. This codes for CASSNNQGVGELFF.

The chain uses TRBV18 and TRBJ2-5, with TRBD1 matching over 11 bases. The CDR3 totals 18 residues. V dropped 3 bases and J dropped 5; count of bases not matched to a gene: 14. In germline, CDR1 is KGHSH, CDR2 LQKENI. CDR3 sequence: CASSPQGWTGGSRETQYF. CDR3 sequence (DNA): TGTGCCAGCTCACCGCAGGGCTGGACAGGGGGCTCTCGGGAGACCCAGTACTTC.

The chain is built from TRBV6-7 and TRBJ2-1, with D possibly being TRBD2 (6 bases). TRBV6-7 is noted as an ORF with a role that remains uncertain. The CDR3 consists of 19 residues. V gave up 0 bases and J gave up 6 bases, with 24 bases separating them. CDR3 protein: CASSYSNAQRAVVFNEQFF. In nucleotides, the CDR3 is TGTGCCAGCAGTTACTCGAATGCTCAGCGGGCGGTAGTCTTCAATGAGCAGTTCTTC.

This clone was counted a single time. V gene TRBV5-1 combines with J gene TRBJ2-1; 7 nucleotides match TRBD1. The CDR3 loop spans 14 amino acids. The ends lost 2 bases at V and 5 bases at J; junction bases unmatched: 4. Germline V CDR1 and CDR2: SGHRS, YFSETQ. The CDR3: CASSFPGQNNEQFF. CDR3 sequence (DNA): TGCGCCAGCAGCTTCCCGGGACAGAACAATGAGCAGTTCTTC.

The rearrangement joins TRBV7-8 to TRBJ1-5; possibly TRBD1 for D (6 bases). V lost 5 bases, J lost 8 bases, and 25 bases lay in between. This CDR3 is 17 amino acids long. Germline V CDR1 and CDR2: SGHVS, FQNEAQ. The CDR3 loop reads CASSVIGWGRRGEPQHF. The CDR3 DNA reads as TGTGCCAGCAGCGTTATCGGATGGGGGCGGCGCGGGGAGCCCCAGCATTTT.

This clone was counted a single time. The V call is TRBV7-3, the J call TRBJ2-2; no definite D call. Germline V lookup: CDR1 SGHTA, CDR2 FQGTGA. CDR3 size: 13 residues. Trimming took 5 bases from V and 7 from J, leaving 11 bases between them. This CDR3 reads CASSPKVFGELFF. The CDR3 bases are TGTGCCAGCAGCCCAAAGGTCTTCGGGGAGCTGTTTTTT.

V is TRBV19 and J is TRBJ2-7; D uncertain. The ends were cut back, 0 bases at V and 2 bases at J, with 5 bases in the middle. Germline CDR1 and CDR2: LNHDA and SQIVND (reference sequence). The CDR3 loop spans 13 amino acids. CDR3: CASSIDQAYEQYF. The CDR3 DNA is TGTGCCAGTAGTATAGATCAAGCCTACGAGCAGTACTTC.

To note about this clone: The junction departs from germline at one end; a sequencing error may be responsible. This chain links TRBV5-1 with TRBJ2-5, with 7 bases that match TRBD2. Germline CDR1 reads SGHRS; CDR2 reads YFSETQ. The CDR3 has 16 amino acids. CDR3 sequence (DNA): TGCGCCAGCAGCTTGGGTATCGGAGTTGCCCCGGGAGGCGGGGACTTC. Translated, it gives CASSLGIGVAPGGGDF.

This chain links TRBV25-1 with TRBJ1-2; D possibly corresponds to TRBD1 (5 bases). V shed 6 bases and J shed 4 bases, with 12 bases lying between them. Germline CDR1 MGHDK, CDR2 SYGVNS. This CDR3 has 13 residues. CDR3 coding DNA: TGTGCCAGCAGAGCAGAAGGGACCTATGGCTACACCTTC. Its protein is CASRAEGTYGYTF.